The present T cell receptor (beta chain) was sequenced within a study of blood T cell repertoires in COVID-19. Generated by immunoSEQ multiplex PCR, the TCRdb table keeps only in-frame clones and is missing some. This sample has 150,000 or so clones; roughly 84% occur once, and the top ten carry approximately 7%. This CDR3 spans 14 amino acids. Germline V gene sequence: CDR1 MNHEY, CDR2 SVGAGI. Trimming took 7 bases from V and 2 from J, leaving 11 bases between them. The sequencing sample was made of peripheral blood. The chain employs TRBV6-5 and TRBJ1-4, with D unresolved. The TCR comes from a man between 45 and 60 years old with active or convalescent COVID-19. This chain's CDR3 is CASTKRDTNEKLFF. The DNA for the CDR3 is TGTGCCAGCACCAAACGGGATACTAATGAAAAACTGTTTTTT.